This TCR beta chain comes out of a study of cytomegalovirus exposure and HLA in healthy donors. General study results and limits: A later analysis showed TCR association rates differing by HLA locus, peaking at DRB1 and lowest at HLA-C.

The PCR had 60 Vbeta and 13 Jbeta primers. The protocol was immunoSEQ multiplex PCR, while the TCRdb copy is restricted to in-frame clones and leaves out a portion. The sample lists 95,000 to 150,000 clones, about four fifths occurring once. The CDR3 contains 13 residues. Germline V gene sequence: CDR1 SGHTA, CDR2 FQGNSA. The V end lost 3 bases, the J end lost 0 bases, and 5 bases lay between the germline ends. This clone showed up just a few times. Its antigen is currently unknown. Unrecorded immune exposures were likely, despite nominal health at sampling. The sequence was obtained from a female donor in good health and CMV-seropositive. The genes are TRBV7-2 and TRBJ1-1; D unresolved. Sequenced: PBMCs. The CDR3 protein is CASSFDMNTEAFF. The CDR3 DNA reads TGTGCCAGCAGCTTCGACATGAACACTGAAGCTTTCTTT.